The 4 T cell receptor beta chains reported below all come from one sample, sequenced in a study of T cell clonality in common variable immunodeficiency. Findings and limits, study-wide: In common variable immunodeficiency, TCR beta chains reportedly carried fewer deletions and N-nucleotide insertions.

No cognate antigen is known for these TCRs. The repertoire was sequenced with immunoSEQ multiplex PCR; TCRdb's copy has only in-frame clones and lacks some. The sample contains some 20,000 clones, none of them singletons. Sequenced sample: peripheral blood mononuclear cells. All receptors derive from a human donor with common variable immunodeficiency.

This clone was counted a few times. The sequence runs out 3 residues before the end of the CDR3; the remainder is reconstructed from the germline J gene. V usage is TRBV7-9 and J usage is TRBJ1-4; the match to TRBD1 covers 10 bases. The CDR3 consists of 15 residues. The V and J ends lost 5 bases and 8 bases, in that order; junction bases with no gene match: 8. Looked up from germline, CDR1 is SEHNR and CDR2 is FQNEAQ (reference sequence). Incomplete CDR3 DNA: TGTGCCAGCAGCCTACGACAGGGGGCGGAAGAAAAA. As protein: CASSLRQGAEEK. The entire CDR3 protein reads CASSLRQGAEEKLFF.

This clone was seen ten or more times. The CDR3 end lies 3 residues beyond the end of the read and is filled in from the germline J gene. The chain has TRBV6-2 or TRBV6-3 and TRBJ2-5, with no clear D. This CDR3 has 16 residues. The germline V gene encodes CDR1 MNHEY and CDR2 SVGEGT. Trimming shortened V by 2 bases and J by 3 bases, and 16 bases separated the two germline ends. The sequenced part of the CDR3 DNA is TGTGCCAGCAGTTACCCTGGAAGCGCCCCTGAAGAGACC. Translation: CASSYPGSAPEET. The whole CDR3 reads CASSYPGSAPEETQYF.

About this clone: The CDR3 is cut off 3 residues early in the read; its end comes from the germline J gene. This rearrangement joins TRBV7-9 to TRBJ2-3, with 8 bases aligning to TRBD2. The CDR3 extends over 15 amino acids. The junction had 9 bases not matched to a gene; V was cut back by 6 bases and J by 4 bases. Germline loops: CDR1 SEHNR, CDR2 FQNEAQ (reference sequence). This CDR3 is CASREPTGGPDTQYF. Incomplete CDR3 DNA: TGTGCCAGCAGAGAGCCGACGGGGGGGCCAGATACG.

Of note for this clone: The observed sequence ends 3 residues before the CDR3 terminus, with the missing tail filled in from the germline J gene. Other nucleotide sequences in the sample specify the same CDR3. V is TRBV18 and J is TRBJ1-4; D is possibly TRBD1 (6 bases). This CDR3 is 13 amino acids long. Per the germline V gene, CDR1 is KGHSH and CDR2 is LQKENI. Trimming removed 4 bases at V and 8 bases at J, with 11 bases between. The covered CDR3 bases are TGTGCCAGCTCACTCCGGGACACGGAAAAA. Translating gives CASSLRDTEK. The whole CDR3 reads CASSLRDTEKLFF.